The 22 T cell receptor beta chains below all came from one sample that was sequenced in a study of OX40 agonist ivuxolimab in advanced cancers. Sequencing used immunoSEQ multiplex PCR; TCRdb keeps in-frame clones, though not all of them. This table has 35,000 or so clones, roughly 72% appearing once. This specimen was CD4+ or CD8+ T cells sorted from blood, taken in a trial of the OX40 agonist ivuxolimab. All receptors come from an adult with an advanced solid tumor such as melanoma, head and neck, liver or kidney cancer.

V is TRBV5-4 and J is TRBJ1-1; a weak D match, TRBD1 (5 bases). Germline V gene sequence: CDR1 SGHNT, CDR2 YYREEE (reference sequence). The CDR3 is 13 residues long. The V and J ends lost 4 bases and 1 base respectively, with 8 bases between them. The CDR3 region has the DNA TGTGCCAGCAGCGGCCAGGGGAACACTGAAGCTTTCTTT. Translated: CASSGQGNTEAFF.

This sequence joins TRBV4-1 and TRBJ1-2, with unresolved D. This CDR3 is built from 13 residues. The V gene's germline CDR1 is MGHRA and CDR2 YSYEKL. The V gene lost 0 bases and the J gene lost 7 bases, with 9 bases spanning the gap. CDR3 DNA sequence: TGCGCCAGCAGCCAAGATCGTGGAGGTGGCTACACCTTC. Translating gives CASSQDRGGGYTF.

Of note for this clone: Additional DNA sequences in this sample encode the identical CDR3. The chain recombines TRBV2 with TRBJ2-3; 8 nucleotides agree with TRBD2. This CDR3 is built from 12 residues. V was clipped by 7 bases and J by 5 bases; unmatched bases: 2. Germline-derived CDR1 and CDR2 are SNHLY and FYNNEI. The CDR3, as DNA: TGTGCCAGCATTCTAGCGGGAGATACGCAGTATTTT. Residues: CASILAGDTQYF.

This chain connects TRBV11-2 to TRBJ2-3; D call uncertain. There are 11 residues in the CDR3. V lost 3 bases and J lost 7, with 5 bases in between. From germline, CDR1 is SGHAT and CDR2 FQNNGV. The CDR3 is CASSFGYTQYF. For the CDR3, the DNA is TGTGCCAGCAGCTTTGGATATACGCAGTATTTT.

The rearrangement uses TRBV5-5 and TRBJ1-5; a possible D gene is TRBD1 (5 bases). Trimming stripped 0 bases from V and 1 base from J, with 8 bases between. In germline, CDR1 is SGHKS, CDR2 YYEKEE (reference sequence). The CDR3 covers 15 residues. In nucleotides, the CDR3 is TGTGCCAGCAGCTTGGCCGGGGGAAGCAATCAGCCCCAGCATTTT. It specifies CASSLAGGSNQPQHF.

The CDR3, as DNA: TGTGCCAGCAGTTATCCAGACGTAGCGCCCTACGAGCAGTACGTC. Translated: CASSYPDVAPYEQYV. This sequence joins TRBV6-6 and TRBJ2-7, with D possibly matching TRBD2 (5 bases). V lost 3 bases to trimming and J lost 2 bases, with 14 bases between them. Germline CDR1 is MNHNY and CDR2 is SVGAGI (reference sequence). CDR3 size: 15 residues.

Relative to its sample, this clone is hyperexpanded. V is TRBV9 and J is TRBJ1-6; the D is unclear. The germline V gene has CDR1 SGDLS and CDR2 YYNGEE. V shed 0 bases and J shed 6 bases, with 4 bases lying between them. This CDR3 has 13 amino acids. CDR3 bases: TGTGCCAGCAGCGTAGAGGTTAATTCACCCCTCCACTTT. It codes for CASSVEVNSPLHF. Full variable domain (outside the CDR3, taken from reference TRBV9 and TRBJ1-6): DSGVTQTPKHLITATGQRVTLRCSPRSGDLSVYWYQQSLDQGLQFLIQYYNGEERAKGNILERFSAQQFPDLHSELNLSSLELGDSALYFCASSVEVNSPLHFGNGTRLTVT.

The chain links TRBV9 to TRBJ1-1, with 7 positions matching TRBD1. V was clipped by 4 bases and J by 0 bases; unmatched bases: 6. The CDR3 is 15 amino acids. CDR1 and CDR2 (germline): SGDLS, YYNGEE. The CDR3 nucleotides are TGTGCCAGCAGCCCCCTGGGACAGATGAACACTGAAGCTTTCTTT. Its translation: CASSPLGQMNTEAFF.

The J gene is TRBJ1-1, the V gene TRBV19; tentative D call: TRBD1 (5 bases). V lost 7 bases and J 0 bases, leaving 12 bases between the germline ends. This CDR3 region has 14 residues. Germline lookup yields CDR1 LNHDA and CDR2 SQIVND (reference sequence). The CDR3 reads CASTGGLLNTEAFF. The CDR3 DNA reads TGTGCCAGTACCGGGGGACTGCTGAACACTGAAGCTTTCTTT.

This clone was recorded a few times. Here the CDR3 DNA reads TGTGCCAGCAGCTTAGATTTCACTCACTACGAGCAGTACTTC. It translates to CASSLDFTHYEQYF. The V gene is TRBV7-9, the J gene TRBJ2-7, with D unresolved. This CDR3 is built from 14 residues. V dropped 1 base and J dropped 3 bases, with 10 bases sitting between them. Germline loops: CDR1 SEHNR, CDR2 FQNEAQ (reference sequence).

This clone was seen only once. V is TRBV5-4 and J is TRBJ2-5; D is unresolved. CDR3 length: 13 amino acids. V was clipped by 4 bases and J by 4 bases, with 11 bases between them. Germline CDR1 is SGHNT and CDR2 is YYREEE (reference sequence). In nucleotides, the CDR3 is TGTGCCAGCAGCCAAGAGGCCAGAGAGACCCAGTACTTC. Amino acid sequence: CASSQEARETQYF.

The CDR3 nucleotides read TGTGCCAGCTCACCACCTACAGGCCCAGATACGCAGTATTTT. As protein: CASSPPTGPDTQYF. V and J are TRBV18 and TRBJ2-3; TRBD1 might be the D (5 bases). Germline V gene sequence: CDR1 KGHSH, CDR2 LQKENI. The CDR3 consists of 14 residues. Between the trimmed V and J ends, which lost 0 bases and 4 bases, there was a span of 8 bases.

This clone was picked up a small number of times. The chain couples TRBV6-6 to TRBJ1-3; no clear D. The CDR3 totals 14 residues. The ends were cut back, 6 bases at V and 1 base at J, with 10 bases in the middle. Germline-derived CDR1 and CDR2 are MNHNY and SVGAGI (reference sequence). CDR3 DNA sequence: TGTGCCAGCAGGGGCAGAAGTTCTGGAAACACCATATATTTT. This sequence encodes CASRGRSSGNTIYF.

This chain joins TRBV27 and TRBJ2-1; D uncertain. The CDR3 is 11 amino acids. Germline CDR1 MNHEY, CDR2 SMNVEV (reference sequence). V lost 4 bases and J lost 8, with 6 bases in between. CDR3 nucleotide sequence: TGTGCCAGCAGTTCCGGCGATGAGCAGTTCTTC. Its translation: CASSSGDEQFF.

The chain combines TRBV29-1 with TRBJ2-7; D perhaps matches TRBD1 (7 bases). Trimming took 7 bases from V and 7 from J, leaving 17 bases between them. The CDR3 loop spans 12 amino acids. The germline gives CDR1 SQVTM, CDR2 ANQGSEA. In DNA form, the CDR3 reads TGCAGCGGCACAGGGGATCGGGGGGAGCAGTACGTC. Protein sequence: CSGTGDRGEQYV.

The rearrangement joins TRBV7-8 to TRBJ2-5; 9 positions match TRBD1. Looked up from germline, CDR1 is SGHVS and CDR2 is FQNEAQ. Unmatched junction bases numbered 4, after V lost 0 bases and J lost 5 bases. The CDR3 is 15 amino acids. The CDR3 DNA follows: TGTGCCAGCAGCTTAGCGGGACAGGGTCTCGAGACCCAGTACTTC. Encoded protein: CASSLAGQGLETQYF.

V is TRBV5-1 and J is TRBJ2-1, with 9 bases aligning to TRBD2. The CDR3 runs 15 residues. Germline trimming cut 6 bases from V and 7 bases from J; bases unmatched to any gene: 11. Germline CDR1 reads SGHRS; CDR2 reads YFSETQ. The CDR3 spells CASKWGGGAQNEQFF. The CDR3, as DNA: TGCGCCAGCAAGTGGGGCGGGGGGGCCCAAAATGAGCAGTTCTTC.

The rearrangement uses TRBV28 and TRBJ2-5; TRBD1 or TRBD2 may be the D gene (6 bases each). The CDR3 is 14 amino acids. Per the germline V gene, CDR1 is MDHEN and CDR2 is SYDVKM. V was cut by 6 bases and J by 2 bases, with 13 bases left in between. For the CDR3, the DNA is TGTGCCAGCAGGACCTTAGGGGGGCAAGAGACCCAGTACTTC. The encoded protein is CASRTLGGQETQYF.

The J gene is TRBJ1-2, the V gene TRBV7-9; possible D gene TRBD1, 6 bases. Germline loops: CDR1 SEHNR, CDR2 FQNEAQ (reference sequence). V was clipped by 3 bases and J by 4 bases, with 9 bases between them. This CDR3 is 13 amino acids long. CDR3 loop: CASSLGTSYGYTF. For the CDR3, the DNA is TGTGCCAGCAGCTTGGGGACAAGCTATGGCTACACCTTC.

V and J are TRBV6-5 and TRBJ1-2, with 10 bases matching TRBD1. Looked up from germline, CDR1 is MNHEY and CDR2 is SVGAGI. V trimming: 9 bases; J trimming: 10 bases; junction bases outside the gene matches: 8. The CDR3 length is 12 residues. The CDR3 sequence is CASGTGVSFYTF. The CDR3 DNA follows: TGTGCCAGTGGGACAGGGGTATCTTTCTACACCTTC.

The chain recombines TRBV6-5 with TRBJ2-2, with 7 bases fitting TRBD1. J gave up 7 bases and V 5 bases, and 1 base lay outside the gene matches. CDR1 is MNHEY and CDR2 is SVGAGI in the germline V gene. This CDR3 comprises 12 residues. CDR3 residues: CASSRDSGELFF. In DNA, the CDR3 is TGTGCCAGCAGTCGGGACAGCGGGGAGCTGTTTTTT.

The rearrangement links TRBV6-5 to TRBJ1-1, with 11 bases aligning to TRBD1. CDR1 is MNHEY, CDR2 SVGAGI, per germline. The CDR3 contains 15 residues. Trimming at V came to 7 bases and at J to 7 bases, leaving 11 bases not matched to a gene. The CDR3: CASIHSGTGGREAFF. CDR3 bases: TGTGCCAGCATTCACTCGGGGACAGGGGGGCGTGAAGCTTTCTTT.